The clone carrying this T cell receptor (beta chain) has a handful of counts. Using immunoSEQ multiplex PCR, the repertoire was profiled, and TCRdb retains in-frame clones only, with some absent. The sample lists about 200,000 clones, 75% to 85% occurring once. Germline V lookup: CDR1 SGHRS, CDR2 YFSETQ. The CDR3 sequence is 14 residues long. V was clipped by 5 bases and J by 5 bases, with 17 bases between them. This specimen comes from a study of blood T cell repertoires in COVID-19. This rearrangement joins TRBV5-1 to TRBJ2-7; tentatively, D is TRBD1 (6 bases). The receptor was isolated from a human donor in a cohort sampled during active COVID-19. The sample was peripheral blood. CDR3 sequence (DNA): TGCGCCAGCAGAAAGCAGGGGTCGTCAGACGAGCAGTACTTC. This codes for CASRKQGSSDEQYF.